These 23 T cell receptor beta chains share one sample of origin, sequenced in a study of blood T cell repertoires in COVID-19. Profiled with immunoSEQ multiplex PCR; TCRdb holds only in-frame clones, not every one. The sample holds under 200,000 clones, about 87% seen once. Material for sequencing was peripheral blood. The receptors shown here come from a man younger than 35 with active or convalescent COVID-19.

The chain links TRBV5-1 to TRBJ1-5; unclear D gene. V lost 0 bases and J 2 bases, leaving 9 bases between the germline ends. CDR1 and CDR2 (germline): SGHRS, YFSETQ. The CDR3 runs to 15 residues. The CDR3 is CASSLAGLGNQPQHF. The CDR3, as DNA: TGCGCCAGCAGCTTGGCGGGGTTAGGCAATCAGCCCCAGCATTTT.

The chain links TRBV7-9 to TRBJ2-2; possibly TRBD2 for D (5 bases). Germline-derived CDR1 and CDR2 are SEHNR and FQNEAQ (reference sequence). Trimming cost V 2 bases and J 7 bases, with 8 bases left between them. The CDR3 sequence is 13 residues long. In DNA, the CDR3 is TGTGCCAGCAGCTTATCGGAGGTCGGGGAGCTGTTTTTT. It codes for CASSLSEVGELFF.

The CDR3 spells CASSFAGTGAGYTF. CDR3 nucleotide sequence: TGTGCCAGCAGCTTCGCCGGGACAGGGGCTGGCTACACCTTC. The chain joins TRBV11-2 to TRBJ1-2, with 10 positions matching TRBD1. CDR1 and CDR2 (germline): SGHAT, FQNNGV. The CDR3 runs to 14 residues. J gave up 7 bases and V 3 bases, and 5 bases lay outside the gene matches.

The gene calls are TRBV19 and TRBJ2-1, with D possibly being TRBD2 (6 bases). V was pared by 0 bases and J by 2 bases, with 11 bases between. From germline, CDR1 is LNHDA and CDR2 SQIVND (reference sequence). The CDR3 contains 16 residues. In nucleotides, the CDR3 is TGTGCCAGTAGTATAGATTTGGGCGGGGCCTACAATGAGCAGTTCTTC. Translated: CASSIDLGGAYNEQFF.

V usage is TRBV6-5 and J usage is TRBJ1-5; D remains unclear. Germline V CDR1 and CDR2: MNHEY, SVGAGI. V lost 0 bases and J lost 6, with 12 bases in between. This CDR3 comprises 15 residues. Here the CDR3 DNA reads TGTGCCAGCAGTTACTCGAGCGGCGGGCTTCAGCCCCAGCATTTT. Translating gives CASSYSSGGLQPQHF.

The chain combines TRBV5-4 with TRBJ2-5; 9 bases fit TRBD2. Trimming took 4 bases from V and 5 from J; bases not matched to a gene: 12. Germline V CDR1 and CDR2: SGHNT, YYREEE (reference sequence). This CDR3 is built from 16 residues. The CDR3 here is CASSLGGLAGSETQYF. As DNA, the CDR3 is TGTGCCAGCAGCCTGGGTGGCCTAGCGGGGTCGGAGACCCAGTACTTC.

The rearrangement links TRBV6-5 to TRBJ1-2; TRBD1 agrees at 9 bases. Germline trimming cut 7 bases from V and 3 bases from J; bases unmatched to any gene: 9. In germline, CDR1 is MNHEY, CDR2 SVGAGI. The length of the CDR3 is 15 residues. The CDR3 sequence: CASKLQGAIDYGYTF. The CDR3 DNA reads as TGTGCCAGCAAGTTACAGGGGGCGATCGACTATGGCTACACCTTC.

The chain couples TRBV6-5 to TRBJ1-2, with D possibly being TRBD1 (5 bases). Trimming cost V 2 bases and J 4 bases, with 11 bases left between them. The length of the CDR3 is 14 residues. Germline-derived CDR1 and CDR2 are MNHEY and SVGAGI. This CDR3 is CASSYGGYSYGYTF. The CDR3 DNA sequence: TGTGCCAGCAGTTACGGGGGGTACAGCTATGGCTACACCTTC.

This chain connects TRBV7-3 to TRBJ2-2; TRBD2 might be the D (6 bases). Germline CDR1 and CDR2: SGHTA and FQGTGA. The CDR3 length is 17 residues. Trimming stripped 4 bases from V and 7 bases from J, with 22 bases between. The CDR3 is CASSSQRLRGGNGELFF. The CDR3 DNA reads as TGTGCCAGCAGCTCCCAGCGCCTGCGGGGCGGAAACGGGGAGCTGTTTTTT.

The J gene is TRBJ2-5, the V gene TRBV10-2; TRBD1 matches at 8 bases. Unmatched junction bases numbered 4, after V lost 6 bases and J lost 4 bases. Per the germline V gene, CDR1 is WSHSY and CDR2 is SAAADI. The length of the CDR3 is 13 residues. The CDR3 DNA reads TGCGCCAGCAGGACAGGGGTCCCAGAGACCCAGTACTTC. It specifies CASRTGVPETQYF.

J is TRBJ1-1 and V is TRBV18, with 8 bases that match TRBD1. Trimming cost V 6 bases and J 11 bases; bases outside gene matches: 5. The CDR3 is 11 residues long. Per germline, CDR1 KGHSH and CDR2 LQKENI. CDR3 nucleotide sequence: TGTGCCAGCTCTCGACAGGGGCGGGCTTTCTTT. This translates into CASSRQGRAFF.

This clone was seen just once. This rearrangement joins TRBV28 to TRBJ2-1; tentative D call: TRBD2 (6 bases). CDR3 length equals 12 residues. V shed 6 bases and J shed 8 bases, with 11 bases lying between them. Germline CDR1 MDHEN, CDR2 SYDVKM. CDR3 coding DNA: TGTGCCAGCAGCACCGGGGGTCATGAGCAGTTCTTC. Protein: CASSTGGHEQFF.

The chain links TRBV6-1 to TRBJ1-5, with D possibly matching TRBD1 (5 bases). This CDR3 contains 15 residues. Per the germline V gene, CDR1 is MNHNS and CDR2 is SASEGT. Trimming took 0 bases from V and 5 from J, leaving 11 bases between them. The CDR3 is CASSEADRKYQPQHF. The CDR3 bases are TGTGCCAGCAGTGAAGCAGACAGAAAATATCAGCCCCAGCATTTT.

The gene calls are TRBV9 and TRBJ1-2; 7 bases align to TRBD1. The CDR3 has 14 residues. Per germline, CDR1 SGDLS and CDR2 YYNGEE. V lost 0 bases to trimming and J lost 9 bases; unmatched junction nucleotides: 8. CDR3: CASSVEDRSISYTF. CDR3 DNA: TGTGCCAGCAGCGTAGAGGACAGGTCTATTAGCTACACCTTC.

The chain employs TRBV7-2 and TRBJ1-5, with 7 bases lining up with TRBD1. The V and J ends lost 1 base and 5 bases, in that order; junction bases with no gene match: 5. Germline V gene lookup returns CDR1 SGHTA and CDR2 FQGNSA. The CDR3 is made up of 15 amino acids. The CDR3 loop is CASSLVSTGDQPQHF. The CDR3 nucleotides read TGTGCCAGCAGCTTAGTTAGTACAGGGGATCAGCCCCAGCATTTT.

V gene TRBV18 combines with J gene TRBJ2-3; 7 nucleotides agree with TRBD1. J lost 2 bases, V lost 5 bases, and 10 bases had no gene match. CDR3 size: 16 residues. Germline V gives CDR1 KGHSH, CDR2 LQKENI. CDR3 nucleotides: TGTGCCAGCTCAGCAGATCAGGGGGACCACACAGATACGCAGTATTTT. The encoded protein is CASSADQGDHTDTQYF.

This clone appeared once. The chain couples TRBV25-1 to TRBJ1-1; 9 bases are a match to TRBD1. This CDR3 has 14 amino acids. The germline V gene encodes CDR1 MGHDK and CDR2 SYGVNS. J gave up 3 bases and V 6 bases, and 5 bases lay outside the gene matches. CDR3 DNA: TGTGCCAGCAGCGTGACAGGGGGTGACACTGAAGCTTTCTTT. Its translation: CASSVTGGDTEAFF.

This clone occurred a few times. The chain is built from TRBV7-6 and TRBJ2-2, with D perhaps TRBD2 (6 bases). CDR3 length equals 14 residues. CDR1 is SGHVS, CDR2 FNYEAQ, per germline. The V end was cut by 2 bases, the J end by 3 bases, with 7 bases between. The DNA of the CDR3 is TGTGCCAGCAGCTTAACGGGAGACACCGGGGAGCTGTTTTTT. This translates into CASSLTGDTGELFF. Drawing the rest from reference TRBV7-6 and TRBJ2-2, the complete variable domain is GAGVSQSPRYKVTKRGQDVALRCDPISGHVSLYWYRQALGQGPEFLTYFNYEAQQDKSGLPNDRFSAERPEGSISTLTIQRTEQRDSAMYRCASSLTGDTGELFFGEGSRLTVL.

This chain connects TRBV30 to TRBJ2-1; possibly TRBD2 for D (5 bases). The germline V gene has CDR1 GTSNPN and CDR2 SVGIG (reference sequence). CDR3 length: 11 amino acids. Trimming took 2 bases from V and 10 from J, leaving 9 bases between them. The chain's CDR3 is CAWSLGEEQFF. DNA of the CDR3: TGTGCCTGGAGTCTGGGAGAGGAGCAGTTCTTC.

The chain uses TRBV2 and TRBJ1-6, with 7 bases lining up with TRBD1. The CDR3 consists of 16 residues. V gave up 8 bases and J gave up 0 bases; unmatched junction bases: 7. Germline V gene lookup returns CDR1 SNHLY and CDR2 FYNNEI. The CDR3 is CASSGGDSSYNSPLHF. Written as DNA, the CDR3 is TGTGCCAGCTCTGGCGGGGACAGCTCCTATAATTCACCCCTCCACTTT.

This chain connects TRBV27 to TRBJ1-4; D is perhaps TRBD1 (5 bases). The CDR3 covers 15 residues. Germline CDR1 MNHEY, CDR2 SMNVEV (reference sequence). The V gene lost 2 bases and the J gene lost 3 bases, with 10 bases spanning the gap. DNA for the CDR3: TGTGCCAGCAGTTTAGCCCCGGGGGCTAATGAAAAACTGTTTTTT. It encodes CASSLAPGANEKLFF.

The chain joins TRBV18 to TRBJ1-2; a possible D gene is TRBD1 (5 bases). Trimming removed 3 bases from V and 5 bases from J, with 16 bases in between. Germline V lookup: CDR1 KGHSH, CDR2 LQKENI. The CDR3 is 15 amino acids. CDR3 in amino acids: CASSPGGTVHYGYTF. CDR3 sequence (DNA): TGTGCCAGCTCACCCGGCGGGACGGTACATTATGGCTACACCTTC.

V usage is TRBV4-3 and J usage is TRBJ2-7; 9 bases are a match to TRBD2. This CDR3 contains 18 residues. With V trimmed by 0 bases and J by 4 bases, 13 bases remained unmatched. The germline CDR1 and CDR2 sequences are LGHNA and YSLEER. The DNA of the CDR3 is TGCGCCAGCAGCCAAGATAGGCTAGCGGGATACTCTAGGTACGAGCAGTACTTC. Its translation is CASSQDRLAGYSRYEQYF.